This T cell receptor beta chain is drawn from a study of blood T cells in healthy people across ages. This CDR3 has 16 amino acids. Germline assignment: CDR1 MNHEY and CDR2 SMNVEV (reference sequence). V was clipped by 8 bases and J by 3 bases; unmatched bases: 10. A sample-barcoded 5' primer and a J-beta primer mix were used in a second PCR of about 6 to 12 cycles. TCRdb redid the calling of the 5' RACE reads with MiXCR, one entry per CDR3 protein. The table lists 600,000 or so distinct CDR3 sequences, under 25% of them singletons, with 3.5% to 4% in the top ten. This rearrangement joins TRBV27 to TRBJ2-3, with TRBD2 identical over 11 bases. Sequencing used blood. The clonotype was recovered from a man in his 70s in good health. This CDR3 reads CASGPPLAGETDTQYF. CDR3 DNA: TGTGCCAGCGGCCCCCCACTAGCGGGAGAAACAGATACGCAGTATTTT.